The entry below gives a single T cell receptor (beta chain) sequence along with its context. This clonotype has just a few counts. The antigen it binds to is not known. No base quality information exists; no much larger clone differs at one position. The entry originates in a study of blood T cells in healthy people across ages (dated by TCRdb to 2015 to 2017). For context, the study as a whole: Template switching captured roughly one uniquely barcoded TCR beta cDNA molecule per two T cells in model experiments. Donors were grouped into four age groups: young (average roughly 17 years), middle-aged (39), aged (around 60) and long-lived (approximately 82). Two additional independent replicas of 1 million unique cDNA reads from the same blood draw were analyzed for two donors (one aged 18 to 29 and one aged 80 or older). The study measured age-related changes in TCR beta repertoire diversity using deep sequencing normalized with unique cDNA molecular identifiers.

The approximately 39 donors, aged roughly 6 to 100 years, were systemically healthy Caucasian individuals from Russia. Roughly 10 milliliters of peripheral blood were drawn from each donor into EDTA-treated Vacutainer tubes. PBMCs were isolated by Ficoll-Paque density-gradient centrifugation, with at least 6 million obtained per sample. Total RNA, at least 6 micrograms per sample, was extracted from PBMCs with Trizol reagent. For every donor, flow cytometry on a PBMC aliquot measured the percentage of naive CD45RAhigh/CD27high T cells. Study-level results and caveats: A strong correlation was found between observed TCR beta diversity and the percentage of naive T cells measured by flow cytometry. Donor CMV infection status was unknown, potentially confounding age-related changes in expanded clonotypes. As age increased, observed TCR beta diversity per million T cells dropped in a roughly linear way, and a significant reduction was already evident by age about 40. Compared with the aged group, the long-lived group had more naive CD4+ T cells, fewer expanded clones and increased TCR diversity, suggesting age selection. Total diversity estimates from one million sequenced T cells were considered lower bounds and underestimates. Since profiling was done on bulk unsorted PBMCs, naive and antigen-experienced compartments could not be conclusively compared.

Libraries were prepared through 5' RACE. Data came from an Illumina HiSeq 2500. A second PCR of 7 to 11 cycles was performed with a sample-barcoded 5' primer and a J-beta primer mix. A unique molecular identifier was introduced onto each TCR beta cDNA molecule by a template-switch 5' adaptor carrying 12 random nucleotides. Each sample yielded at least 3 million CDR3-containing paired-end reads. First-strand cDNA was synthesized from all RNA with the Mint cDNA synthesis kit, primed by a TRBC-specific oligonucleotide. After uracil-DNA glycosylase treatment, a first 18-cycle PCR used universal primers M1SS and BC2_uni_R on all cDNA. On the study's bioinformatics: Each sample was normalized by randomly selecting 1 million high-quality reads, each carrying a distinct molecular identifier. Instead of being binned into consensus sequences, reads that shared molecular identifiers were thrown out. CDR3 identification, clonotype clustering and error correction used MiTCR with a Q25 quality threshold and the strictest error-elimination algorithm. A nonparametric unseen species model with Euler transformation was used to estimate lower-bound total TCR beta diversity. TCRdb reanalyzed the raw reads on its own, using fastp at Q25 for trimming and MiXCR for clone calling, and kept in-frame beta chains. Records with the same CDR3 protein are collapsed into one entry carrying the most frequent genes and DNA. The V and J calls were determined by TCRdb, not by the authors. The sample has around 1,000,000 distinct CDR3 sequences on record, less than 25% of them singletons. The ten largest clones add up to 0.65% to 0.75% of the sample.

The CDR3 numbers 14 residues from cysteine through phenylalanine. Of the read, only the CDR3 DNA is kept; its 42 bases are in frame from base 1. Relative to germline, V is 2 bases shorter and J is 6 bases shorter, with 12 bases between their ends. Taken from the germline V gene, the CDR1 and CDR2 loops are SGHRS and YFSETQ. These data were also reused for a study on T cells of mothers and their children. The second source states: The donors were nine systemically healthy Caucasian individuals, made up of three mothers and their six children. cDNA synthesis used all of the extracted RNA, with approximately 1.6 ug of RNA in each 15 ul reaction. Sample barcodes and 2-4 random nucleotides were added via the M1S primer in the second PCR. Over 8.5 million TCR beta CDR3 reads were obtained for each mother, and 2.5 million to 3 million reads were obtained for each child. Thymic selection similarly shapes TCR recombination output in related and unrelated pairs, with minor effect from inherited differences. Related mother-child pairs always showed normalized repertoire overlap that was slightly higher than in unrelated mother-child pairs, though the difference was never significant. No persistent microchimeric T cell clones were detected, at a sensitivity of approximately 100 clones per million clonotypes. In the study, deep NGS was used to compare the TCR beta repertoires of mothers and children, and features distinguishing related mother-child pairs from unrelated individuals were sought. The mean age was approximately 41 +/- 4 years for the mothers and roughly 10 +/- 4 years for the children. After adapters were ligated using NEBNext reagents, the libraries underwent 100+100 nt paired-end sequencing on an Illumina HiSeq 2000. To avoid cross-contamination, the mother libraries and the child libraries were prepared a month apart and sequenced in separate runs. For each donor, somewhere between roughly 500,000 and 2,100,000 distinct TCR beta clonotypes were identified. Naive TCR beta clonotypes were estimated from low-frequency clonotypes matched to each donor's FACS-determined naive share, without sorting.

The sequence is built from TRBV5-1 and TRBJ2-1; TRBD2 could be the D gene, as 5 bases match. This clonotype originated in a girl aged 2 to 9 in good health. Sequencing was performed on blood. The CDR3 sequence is CASSFGSAANEQFF. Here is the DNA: TGCGCCAGCAGCTTTGGTTCAGCGGCCAATGAGCAGTTCTTC.